A selection of T cell receptor beta chains follows, all from one sample in a study of T cells in Graves' hyperthyroidism and ophthalmopathy. MiXCR was run by TCRdb on the multiplex PCR reads, yielding one entry per CDR3 protein. Among some 460,000 distinct CDR3 sequences listed, less than 20% were seen once. Specimen: blood. The receptors were sampled from a woman between 18 and 30 years old with Graves' hyperthyroidism. CDR3s include the opening cysteine and the closing phenylalanine or tryptophan.

>TRBV7-9|TRBJ2-7
CASSLIGNEQYF
>TRBV11-2|TRBJ1-2
CASSQGWTGTGYGYTF
>TRBV5-6|TRBJ2-3
CASSLEVAGGSLDTQYF
>TRBV12-3/TRBV12-4|TRBJ1-3
CASSLRTGNTIYF
>TRBV2|TRBJ2-3
CASRADRGRTDTQYF
>TRBV9|TRBJ1-2
CASSEGRGAGYTF
>TRBV6-1|TRBJ2-7
CASSEEAGPYEQYF
>TRBV5-1|TRBJ1-1
CASSNDSMNTEAFF
>TRBV18|TRBJ1-2
CASSPEKGKKGYTF
>TRBV19|TRBJ2-1
CASSQGPYNEQFF
>TRBV7-3|TRBJ1-1
CASSFGRTTEAFF
>TRBV15|TRBJ2-5
CATSTRRDTIQETQYF
>TRBV5-6|TRBJ2-7
CASSKGATGEQYF
>TRBV20-1|TRBJ1-6
CSAQSGTENSPLHF
>TRBV5-1|TRBJ2-2
CASSPFEAGELFF
>TRBV3-1|TRBJ2-7
CASSLRGQGRYEQYF
>TRBV20-1|TRBJ1-2
CSAEAEGLRGYTF